This TCR beta chain was captured in a study of identical twins. Whole-study findings and limits: Memory repertoires showed no such pattern, whereas abundant cord blood beta clonotypes carried fewer insertions.

Trimming at V came to 1 base and at J to 7 bases, leaving 5 bases not matched to a gene. The length of the CDR3 is 15 residues. Germline values: CDR1 SGHRS, CDR2 YFSETQ. TCRdb processed the 5' RACE reads anew with MiXCR; each CDR3 protein has one entry. The sample includes 1.5 million to 2 million distinct CDR3 sequences, less than 35% of them seen just once. In the case of this clonotype: Its antigen remains unknown.

Healthy Caucasian donors formed the entire cohort. This clonotype was obtained from a newborn girl in good health. The chain links TRBV5-1 to TRBJ2-1, with 10 nucleotides matching TRBD2. Sequenced sample: cord blood. CDR3 in amino acids: CASSLSSGRSNEQFF. CDR3 DNA sequence: TGCGCCAGCAGCTTGAGTAGCGGGAGGTCAAATGAGCAGTTCTTC.